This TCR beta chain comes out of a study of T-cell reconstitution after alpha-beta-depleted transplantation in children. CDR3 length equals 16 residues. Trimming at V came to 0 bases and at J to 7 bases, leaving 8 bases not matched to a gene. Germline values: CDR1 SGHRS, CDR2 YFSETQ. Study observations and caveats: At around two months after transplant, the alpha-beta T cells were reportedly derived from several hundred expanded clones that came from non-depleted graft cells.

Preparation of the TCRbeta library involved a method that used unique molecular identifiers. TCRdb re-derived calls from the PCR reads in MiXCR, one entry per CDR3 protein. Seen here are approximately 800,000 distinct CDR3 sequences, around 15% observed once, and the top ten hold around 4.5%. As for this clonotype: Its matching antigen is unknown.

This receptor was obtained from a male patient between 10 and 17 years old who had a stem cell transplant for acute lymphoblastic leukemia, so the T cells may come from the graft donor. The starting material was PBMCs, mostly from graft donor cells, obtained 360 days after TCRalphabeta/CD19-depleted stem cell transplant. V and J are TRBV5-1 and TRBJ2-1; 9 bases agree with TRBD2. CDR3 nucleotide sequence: TGCGCCAGCAGCTTGGTAGCGGGAGTATGGTTGAATGAGCAGTTCTTC. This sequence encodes CASSLVAGVWLNEQFF.